Listed below are T cell receptor beta chains from one sample, sequenced in a study of OX40 agonist ivuxolimab in advanced cancers. Sequencing used immunoSEQ multiplex PCR; TCRdb keeps in-frame clones, though not all of them. Of about 16,000 clones in the sample, about 82% were seen once. The sequences come from CD4+ or CD8+ T cells sorted from blood, collected in a trial of the OX40 agonist ivuxolimab. Receptor source: an adult with an advanced solid tumor such as melanoma, head and neck, liver or kidney cancer. The CDR3 runs from the conserved cysteine through the conserved F or W. The D gene is left open where the match is weak. Where a row states a size, it is once, few, many or the class of an expanded clone; other rows omit it.

TGTGCCAGCAGCTTAGGAGGGCCGGGCAATCAGCCCCAGCATTTT	CASSLGGPGNQPQHF	.	TRBV13	.	TRBJ1-5
TGCAGCGTTGACAGGGAAAGCACTGAAGCTTTCTTT	CSVDRESTEAFF	.	TRBV29-1	few	TRBJ1-1
TGTGCCAGCAGCTTGAAGGGGGAAGGGACTGAAGCTTTCTTT	CASSLKGEGTEAFF	.	TRBV4-2	.	TRBJ1-1
TGTGCCAGCAGCTACGAGGGGACGATTGTCAATGAGCAGTTCTTC	CASSYEGTIVNEQFF	.	TRBV7-2	.	TRBJ2-1
TGTGCCAGCAGCGCCAGGCCAGGGAGGTTGAACACTGAAGCTTTCTTT	CASSARPGRLNTEAFF	.	TRBV7-2	.	TRBJ1-1
TGTGCCAGTAGTATTCAGCGGGGGCCCACAGATACGCAGTATTTT	CASSIQRGPTDTQYF	TRBD2	TRBV19	.	TRBJ2-3
TGTGCCAGCAGCGGGGACAGTCGAAACACCATATATTTT	CASSGDSRNTIYF	TRBD1	TRBV7-2	.	TRBJ1-3
TGTGCCAGCAGCCAAGATGTGGACGAGCAGTACTTC	CASSQDVDEQYF	.	TRBV4-2	.	TRBJ2-7
TGTGCCAGCAGCGTCTGGGGGGCTGGTGGAAACACCATATATTTT	CASSVWGAGGNTIYF	.	TRBV9	.	TRBJ1-3
TGTGCCAGCAGCCCCACACCGAACACTGAAGCTTTCTTT	CASSPTPNTEAFF	.	TRBV5-4	.	TRBJ1-1
TGTGCCAGCAGCGTAGGAGGGTTTGATTCACCCCTCCACTTT	CASSVGGFDSPLHF	.	TRBV9	.	TRBJ1-6
TGTGCCAGCAGCCCCGTGACTAGTTTCGGTGAGCAGTTCTTC	CASSPVTSFGEQFF	.	TRBV7-3	once	TRBJ2-1
TGTGCCAGCTCTGGGGCCAACGTCCTGACTTTC	CASSGANVLTF	.	TRBV2	.	TRBJ2-6
TGTGCCAGCAGCCCAAGGACAGGCTACGAGCAGTACTTC	CASSPRTGYEQYF	TRBD1	TRBV7-2	.	TRBJ2-7
TGTGCCAGCAGTGAAGGGGACAGGGGGTTCTACGAGCAGTACTTC	CASSEGDRGFYEQYF	TRBD1	TRBV6-1	.	TRBJ2-7
TGCGCCAGCAGCGCGGAGGTTGGCAGGACCGGCGGGGAGCTGTTTTTT	CASSAEVGRTGGELFF	.	TRBV5-1	.	TRBJ2-2
TGCGCCAGCAGTGAGTCGCAGGGGAGAGCTTTCTTT	CASSESQGRAFF	.	TRBV10-1	few	TRBJ1-1
TGCGCCAGCAGCCGACGGACAGGGGTTGACACCGGGGAGCTGTTTTTT	CASSRRTGVDTGELFF	TRBD1	TRBV4-1	.	TRBJ2-2
TGCGCCAGCAGTGTCGCAGATACGCAGTATTTT	CASSVADTQYF	.	TRBV10-2	few	TRBJ2-3
TGTGCCAGCAGCGTAGACGGGGGCACCGGGGAGCTGTTTTTT	CASSVDGGTGELFF	.	TRBV6-4	few	TRBJ2-2
TGTGCCAGCAGCCCCACTGGAGGTCCTGGGAATTCACCCCTCCACTTT	CASSPTGGPGNSPLHF	.	TRBV7-6	once	TRBJ1-6
TGTGCCAGCAGTGAAGGCGTCACAGGGTATGAGCAGTTCTTC	CASSEGVTGYEQFF	.	TRBV6-1	.	TRBJ2-1
TGTGCCAGTTCCCACACTAGCGGGGGGCCTGGGGCACAAGAGACCCAGTACTTC	CASSHTSGGPGAQETQYF	TRBD2	TRBV19	.	TRBJ2-5
TGTGCCAGCAGCCGCGGCGGACTAGCGGGAGCGCCTAGCTCCTACAATGAGCAGTTCTTC	CASSRGGLAGAPSSYNEQFF	TRBD2	TRBV14	.	TRBJ2-1
TGTGCCAGCAGTTTACGAGGGGGCTTCGGCTACACCTTC	CASSLRGGFGYTF	TRBD1	TRBV27	.	TRBJ1-2
TGTGCCAGCAGCGCACCATATCCTCTTACGCAGTATTTT	CASSAPYPLTQYF	.	TRBV9	.	TRBJ2-3
TGTGCCAGCAGCGTAGTCTCAGGGACCTCTGGAAACACCATATATTTT	CASSVVSGTSGNTIYF	.	TRBV9	few	TRBJ1-3
TGTGCCAGCAGCTCATCCCGGGACAGGGAGAACACTGAAGCTTTCTTT	CASSSSRDRENTEAFF	TRBD1	TRBV5-6	.	TRBJ1-1
TGCGCCAGCAGCCGAGGGGAGAACACTGAAGCTTTCTTT	CASSRGENTEAFF	.	TRBV5-1	.	TRBJ1-1
TGTGCCAGCAGCTCTCCGGGACTACCGAATGAGCAGTACTTC	CASSSPGLPNEQYF	TRBD2	TRBV5-5	.	TRBJ2-7
TGCGCCAGCAGTGAGGTGATCTTTAATTCACCCCTCCACTTT	CASSEVIFNSPLHF	.	TRBV10-2	.	TRBJ1-6
TGTGCCAGCGGGGGCTCGGCCAATGAGCAGTTCTTC	CASGGSANEQFF	.	TRBV7-9	.	TRBJ2-1
TGTGCCAGCAGCCCCCCCCAGGCCCGTAGGGGAGCTTTCTTT	CASSPPQARRGAFF	.	TRBV11-3	.	TRBJ1-1
TGCGCCAGCAGCTTGTTTGTGGGCATGGGGACTGAAGCTTTCTTT	CASSLFVGMGTEAFF	.	TRBV5-1	.	TRBJ1-1
TGTGCCAGCAGCCAAGAGGGGGAGGCCCGCCACACCTTC	CASSQEGEARHTF	.	TRBV4-2	.	TRBJ1-2
TGTGCCAGTAGTATCCCAGGGATTGGGGGCTACACCTTC	CASSIPGIGGYTF	.	TRBV19	.	TRBJ1-2
TGTGCCGGACATCAGGGTCTTAGCACCGGGGAGCTGTTTTTT	CAGHQGLSTGELFF	.	TRBV30	few	TRBJ2-2
TGTGCCAGCAGCTCCCAGGGTGCAACTAATGAAAAACTGTTTTTT	CASSSQGATNEKLFF	.	TRBV5-8	.	TRBJ1-4
TGTGCCAGCAGTCTCACATCGGGATCACCCCTCCACTTT	CASSLTSGSPLHF	.	TRBV6-6	few	TRBJ1-6
TGTGCCAGCAGCCAAGAGGGGAGAGGGGAAGATGGCTACACCTTC	CASSQEGRGEDGYTF	.	TRBV4-2	.	TRBJ1-2
TGTGCCAGCAGTTGGTCAGGTACTGACGAGCAGTACTTC	CASSWSGTDEQYF	.	TRBV27	.	TRBJ2-7
TGTGCCTGGAGCCCCGGGACAGGGTGGACAGATACGCAGTATTTT	CAWSPGTGWTDTQYF	TRBD1	TRBV30	.	TRBJ2-3
TGTGCCATCAGGGGGGGTCCAAATGAAAAACTGTTTTTT	CAIRGGPNEKLFF	.	TRBV10-3	.	TRBJ1-4
TGTGCCAGCAGCTTAGCCAGCGGGGGGGTCAATGAGCAGTTCTTC	CASSLASGGVNEQFF	TRBD2	TRBV7-9	.	TRBJ2-1
TGTGCCAGCATCGATTTCCGGGCCAGTGGGGGCCAAGAGACCCAGTACTTC	CASIDFRASGGQETQYF	.	TRBV5-6	.	TRBJ2-5
TGTGCCACCAGCAGAGATAAAGGGTGGGATGAAAAACTGTTTTTT	CATSRDKGWDEKLFF	.	TRBV15	once	TRBJ1-4
TGCGCCAGCAGCTTGTATGGGGGGGGCCTCCAAGAGACCCAGTACTTC	CASSLYGGGLQETQYF	.	TRBV5-1	few	TRBJ2-5
TGTGCCAGCAGCTTCGGGACTAGCGGGGACAGCTCCTACAATGAGCAGTTCTTC	CASSFGTSGDSSYNEQFF	TRBD2	TRBV11-2	.	TRBJ2-1
TGTGCCGGGAAGACGGCAAACACTGAAGCTTTCTTT	CAGKTANTEAFF	.	TRBV2	.	TRBJ1-1
TGTGCCACCAGCCGGACGTCGATTGGAAATTCACCCCTCCACTTT	CATSRTSIGNSPLHF	.	TRBV15	.	TRBJ1-6
TGTGCCAGCAGCGTAGAGGGGCGTAACTATGGCTACACCTTC	CASSVEGRNYGYTF	.	TRBV5-6	.	TRBJ1-2
TGTGCCAGCAGCGTAGGAGGTCAGGGGAGTGTAGCTTTCTTT	CASSVGGQGSVAFF	.	TRBV9	once	TRBJ1-1
TGTGCCAGCAGCCAAGAACCGGGTCCCCGCACAGATACGCAGTATTTT	CASSQEPGPRTDTQYF	.	TRBV4-2	few	TRBJ2-3
TGTGCCAGCAGCTTAGGAGTTGGGACAGCCACCGGGGAGCTGTTTTTT	CASSLGVGTATGELFF	TRBD1	TRBV11-2	.	TRBJ2-2